The clone carrying this T cell receptor (beta chain) was recorded a few times. The antigen is undetermined. Sample-barcoded 5' priming and a J-beta primer mix drove a second PCR of 7 to 11 cycles. TCRdb used MiXCR to reprocess the 5' RACE reads, holding one entry per CDR3 protein. In the table there are 600,000 or so distinct CDR3 sequences, approximately 30% of which are singletons. The entry originates in a study of blood T cells in healthy people across ages. Extraction yielded at least 5.5 micrograms of total RNA per sample. Study observations and caveats: Diversity was higher, and naive CD4+ cells more numerous, in long-lived donors than in aged donors. Significant beta diversity loss was already apparent by age about 42, declining roughly linearly.

The ends lost 5 bases at V and 4 bases at J; junction bases unmatched: 12. CDR1 and CDR2 (germline): SGHAT, FQNNGV. The CDR3 contains 16 residues. This chain joins TRBV11-2 and TRBJ2-3, with TRBD2 matching 7 bases. The receptor comes from a woman older than 75 in good health. The sequencing input was blood. The CDR3 DNA reads as TGTGCCAGCAGCCGCAGCGGGGTGTGGGGCGCAGATACGCAGTATTTT. Amino acids: CASSRSGVWGADTQYF. The variable domain in full, completed from reference TRBV11-2 and TRBJ2-3, reads EAGVAQSPRYKIIEKRQSVAFWCNPISGHATLYWYQQILGQGPKLLIQFQNNGVVDDSQLPKDRFSAERLKGVDSTLKIQPAKLEDSAVYLCASSRSGVWGADTQYFGPGTRLTVL.